This T cell receptor beta chain was sequenced during a study of blood T cell repertoires in COVID-19. Background on the study: PBMCs, B-cell-depleted T cells, or T cells were the source of the cDNA or gDNA that made up the material.

At least ten counts were recorded for this clone. Germline lookup yields CDR1 SGHDN and CDR2 FVKESK. The CDR3 length is 15 residues. V was clipped by 1 base and J by 6 bases, with 15 bases between them. The authors' processing: Amplification of reference gene primers provided the estimated nucleated cell counts. TCRdb's table, derived via immunoSEQ multiplex PCR, lists solely in-frame clones and lacks some. V and J calls and clone size are as listed in that table; D and trimming were resolved from the DNA. The sample yields almost 400,000 clones, around 87% seen once. The sequenced sample consisted of peripheral blood. The chain links TRBV14 to TRBJ1-1; weak D call: TRBD1 (5 bases). The TCR sequence derives from a woman in her sixties with COVID-19, enrolled during active disease. CDR3 region: CASSQGIGGISEAFF. Here the CDR3 DNA reads TGTGCCAGCAGCCAAGGGATCGGGGGGATCTCTGAAGCTTTCTTT.